This passage covers 26 T cell receptor beta chains from one sample sequenced in a study of blood T cells in healthy people across ages. Primers used in a second PCR of about 6 to 11 cycles were a sample-barcoded 5' primer and a J-beta primer mix. TCRdb re-called the 5' RACE reads through MiXCR, storing one row per CDR3 protein. Of roughly 680,000 distinct CDR3 sequences in the sample, under 25% were seen once. Material for sequencing was blood. These receptors originate from a man between 65 and 85 years old in good health.

There are a few counts of this clonotype. The chain recombines TRBV12-3 or TRBV12-4 with TRBJ2-6; perhaps D is TRBD1 or TRBD2 (5 bases each). Trimming took 4 bases from V and 3 from J, leaving 19 bases between them. The CDR3 totals 18 residues. The CDR3 region has the DNA TGTGCCAGCAGTTCCTCCGGGACGCCAACCAATGGGGCCAACGTCCTGACTTTC. It yields the protein CASSSSGTPTNGANVLTF.

V is TRBV15 and J is TRBJ2-7; the match to TRBD1 covers 7 bases. Germline CDR1 LNHNV, CDR2 YYDKDF (reference sequence). After removal of 0 bases from V and 0 bases from J, the junction contained 5 bases not matched to a gene. There are 16 residues in the CDR3. CDR3 nucleotides: TGTGCCACCAGCAGAGATCTGGCAGGGGGCTCCTACGAGCAGTACTTC. This encodes CATSRDLAGGSYEQYF.

The rearrangement uses TRBV4-3 and TRBJ2-6; tentatively, D is TRBD2 (6 bases). Trimming removed 1 base from V and 0 bases from J, with 13 bases in between. Germline CDR1 LGHNA, CDR2 YSLEER. The CDR3 loop spans 18 amino acids. The CDR3, as DNA: TGCGCCAGCAGCCAAGGTGGAGGGCTCAGCTCTGGGGCCAACGTCCTGACTTTC. Translation gives CASSQGGGLSSGANVLTF.

This clonotype has a handful of counts. CDR3 nucleotides: TGTGCCTGGGGGGGGAGGCGCACTGAAGCTTTCTTT. Its translation: CAWGGRRTEAFF. The chain carries TRBV30 and TRBJ1-1, with D perhaps TRBD1 (5 bases). Between the trimmed V and J ends, which lost 5 bases and 4 bases, there was a span of 11 bases. Germline CDR1 and CDR2: GTSNPN and SVGIG (reference sequence). This CDR3 comprises 12 residues.

This clonotype was counted between two and nine times. The rearrangement uses TRBV24-1 and TRBJ2-7; D gene uncertain. CDR3 length: 12 residues. The V gene lost 4 bases and the J gene lost 6 bases, with 9 bases spanning the gap. Looked up from germline, CDR1 is KGHDR and CDR2 is SFDVKD. CDR3 amino acids: CATSERTGEQYF. CDR3 nucleotides: TGTGCCACCAGTGAAAGGACGGGCGAGCAGTACTTC.

The CDR3 loop is CSARTIKGGAQFF. CDR3 in DNA: TGCAGTGCGAGGACCATTAAAGGAGGGGCGCAGTTCTTC. The V gene is TRBV20-1, the J gene TRBJ2-1, with D possibly being TRBD2 (6 bases). Trimming removed 6 bases at V and 12 bases at J, with 21 bases between. The CDR3 is made up of 13 amino acids. Germline CDR1 reads DFQATT; CDR2 reads SNEGSKA (reference sequence).

This clonotype was observed a few times. The V and J genes are TRBV5-1 and TRBJ2-5, with TRBD1 identical over 10 bases. The CDR3 sequence is 16 residues long. CDR1 and CDR2 from the germline V gene are SGHRS and YFSETQ. After removal of 4 bases from V and 1 base from J, the junction contained 7 bases not matched to a gene. CDR3 sequence reads: CASSLGTGDFQETQYF. The DNA for the CDR3 is TGCGCCAGCAGCCTAGGGACAGGGGACTTCCAAGAGACCCAGTACTTC.

This clonotype was seen a handful of times. The chain is built from TRBV3-1 and TRBJ2-5; perhaps TRBD1 as D (6 bases). CDR3 length: 14 residues. The germline CDR1 and CDR2 sequences are LGHDT and YNNKEL (reference sequence). V lost 4 bases, J lost 1 base, and 10 bases lay in between. CDR3 sequence reads: CASSRRTVQETQYF. As DNA, the CDR3 is TGTGCCAGCAGCCGCCGGACAGTCCAAGAGACCCAGTACTTC.

The table lists this clonotype with a few counts. The gene calls are TRBV20-1 and TRBJ2-1; TRBD1 or TRBD2 may be the D gene (7 bases each). Germline loops: CDR1 DFQATT, CDR2 SNEGSKA (reference sequence). This CDR3 region has 15 residues. Trimming removed 0 bases from V and 7 bases from J, with 16 bases in between. CDR3 nucleotide sequence: TGCAGTGCTAGAGAGCGGGGAGGGGGCAGGAATGAGCAGTTCTTC. This translates into CSARERGGGRNEQFF.

This clonotype has just a few counts. The genes are TRBV27 and TRBJ2-1; TRBD2 aligns across 9 bases. The J call may be mistaken, given a closer DNA end match to TRBJ2-5. CDR3 length: 15 amino acids. CDR1 and CDR2 (germline): MNHEY, SMNVEV (reference sequence). In nucleotides, the CDR3 is TGTGCCAGCAGTTTAAGGAGTCTAGCGGGGGAGACCCAGTACTTC. It specifies CASSLRSLAGETQYF.

This chain uses TRBV5-5 with TRBJ1-1, with a tentative D call TRBD1 (6 bases). Germline CDR1 and CDR2: SGHKS and YYEKEE (reference sequence). The V end was cut by 8 bases, the J end by 0 bases, with 14 bases between. The CDR3 has 14 amino acids. The DNA of the CDR3 is TGTGCCAGTCGGGGGCAGAGGGTGAACACTGAAGCTTTCTTT. This translates into CASRGQRVNTEAFF.

The chain uses TRBV12-5 and TRBJ1-5, with unresolved D. Between the trimmed V and J ends, which lost 3 bases and 6 bases, there was a span of 9 bases. This CDR3 is built from 13 residues. The V gene's germline CDR1 is LGHNT and CDR2 FRNRAP. CDR3 bases: TGTGCTAGTGGTTTAGAGGGTCCTCAGCCCCAGCATTTT. This sequence encodes CASGLEGPQPQHF. The entire variable domain, with the rest obtained from reference TRBV12-5 and TRBJ1-5, is as follows: DARVTQTPRHKVTEMGQEVTMRCQPILGHNTVFWYRQTMMQGLELLAYFRNRAPLDDSGMPKDRFSAEMPDATLATLKIQPSEPRDSAVYFCASGLEGPQPQHFGDGTRLSIL.

The chain links TRBV3-1 to TRBJ1-2, with D possibly matching TRBD1 (5 bases). Trimming removed 4 bases at V and 4 bases at J, with 10 bases between. The CDR3 sequence is 13 residues long. The germline gives CDR1 LGHDT, CDR2 YNNKEL (reference sequence). The CDR3 region is CASSPQELYGYTF. As DNA, the CDR3 is TGTGCCAGCAGCCCACAGGAACTCTATGGCTACACCTTC.

This clonotype was counted only a few times. The rearrangement joins TRBV2 to TRBJ1-5; 11 bases line up with TRBD1. Looked up from germline, CDR1 is SNHLY and CDR2 is FYNNEI. This CDR3 is 16 amino acids long. Trimming took 0 bases from V and 8 from J; bases not matched to a gene: 6. CDR3 DNA: TGTGCCAGCAGTGAAGCCTGGACAGGGGGCATAAAGCCCCAGCATTTT. Its protein is CASSEAWTGGIKPQHF. Full variable domain (rest looked up from reference TRBV2 and TRBJ1-5): EPEVTQTPSHQVTQMGQEVILRCVPISNHLYFYWYRQILGQKVEFLVSFYNNEISEKSEIFDDQFSVERPDGSNFTLKIRSTKLEDSAMYFCASSEAWTGGIKPQHFGDGTRLSIL.

The chain links TRBV10-3 to TRBJ2-7; TRBD2 aligns across 7 bases. Germline CDR1 ENHRY, CDR2 SYGVKD. The CDR3 is made up of 17 amino acids. With 1 base clipped from V and 1 base from J, the junction kept 10 bases outside the gene matches. CDR3 sequence (DNA): TGTGCCATCAGTGAGTGGGTGGCGCGGGAGCCATCCTACGAGCAGTACTTC. Translated, it gives CAISEWVAREPSYEQYF.

The rearrangement links TRBV27 to TRBJ1-6, with 12 bases aligning to TRBD1. From germline, CDR1 is MNHEY and CDR2 SMNVEV (reference sequence). J gave up 9 bases and V 0 bases, and 3 bases lay outside the gene matches. The CDR3 runs 16 residues. The CDR3 protein is CASSLSGQGASSPLHF. CDR3 DNA: TGTGCCAGCAGTTTATCGGGACAGGGGGCTAGTTCACCCCTCCACTTT.

This clonotype has just a few counts. The junction differs from germline at one of its ends, possibly a read error. The chain employs TRBV5-1 and TRBJ2-5; 9 bases are a match to TRBD1. CDR3 length: 14 amino acids. Germline CDR1 reads SGHRS; CDR2 reads YFSETQ. The CDR3 reads CASRAGTGLETKYF. As DNA, the CDR3 is TGCGCCAGCAGAGCCGGGACAGGGTTAGAGACCAAGTACTTC.

This chain links TRBV11-2 with TRBJ1-5, with D tentatively TRBD1 (6 bases). This CDR3 is 16 amino acids long. The V gene lost 1 base and the J gene lost 2 bases, with 12 bases spanning the gap. CDR1 and CDR2 (germline): SGHAT, FQNNGV. As DNA, the CDR3 is TGTGCCAGCAGCTTAGGTGGGGGCCGGGGCAATCAGCCCCAGCATTTT. Translating it yields CASSLGGGRGNQPQHF.

The chain carries TRBV12-3 or TRBV12-4 and TRBJ1-1; tentatively, D is TRBD1 (6 bases). The CDR3 runs 15 residues. V was trimmed by 3 bases and J by 0 bases, leaving 11 bases between them. The CDR3 sequence is CASSLTGVLNTEAFF. The CDR3 coding sequence is TGTGCCAGCAGTTTGACAGGCGTTTTGAACACTGAAGCTTTCTTT.

V gene TRBV5-1 combines with J gene TRBJ2-5, with D tentatively TRBD2 (5 bases). Germline assignment: CDR1 SGHRS and CDR2 YFSETQ. The CDR3 spans 14 residues. V lost 4 bases to trimming and J lost 3 bases, with 13 bases between them. The CDR3 sequence: CASSQKTGEETQYF. The CDR3 nucleotides read TGCGCCAGCAGCCAAAAAACCGGGGAAGAGACCCAGTACTTC.

This chain joins TRBV6-5 and TRBJ2-5; 8 nucleotides align to TRBD1. Judging by the DNA end, TRBJ2-7 fits better; the J call may be wrong. The V gene's germline CDR1 is MNHEY and CDR2 SVGAGI. This CDR3 has 14 residues. The chain's CDR3 is CASSYQPGGVEQYF. CDR3 DNA sequence: TGTGCCAGCAGTTACCAGCCAGGGGGCGTCGAGCAGTACTTC.

This clonotype was detected once. The J gene is TRBJ2-5, the V gene TRBV20-1; maybe TRBD2 (7 bases). The CDR3 contains 13 residues. Trimming removed 5 bases at V and 7 bases at J, with 17 bases between. Per the germline V gene, CDR1 is DFQATT and CDR2 is SNEGSKA (reference sequence). The CDR3: CSALRGPMTTQYF. The CDR3 DNA reads as TGCAGTGCTCTGCGGGGGCCGATGACGACCCAGTACTTC.

CDR3 nucleotides: TGCAGTGCTAGAGATCGACTAGCGGCGGGACCAGATACGCAGTATTTT. Residues: CSARDRLAAGPDTQYF. This chain connects TRBV20-1 to TRBJ2-3; 9 positions agree with TRBD2. V shed 0 bases, J shed 4 bases, and the junction held 8 bases outside the gene matches. This CDR3 comprises 16 residues. Germline CDR1 DFQATT, CDR2 SNEGSKA (reference sequence).

The V gene is TRBV6-6, the J gene TRBJ2-1; D remains ambiguous. With the DNA end fitting TRBJ2-7 better, the J assignment may be wrong. CDR3 length: 13 amino acids. CDR1 is MNHNY and CDR2 is SVGAGI in the germline V gene (reference sequence). CDR3 loop: CASSQPNRYEQYF. The DNA of the CDR3 is TGTGCCAGCAGTCAACCAAATCGCTACGAGCAGTACTTC.

The V and J genes are TRBV4-3 and TRBJ2-5; 7 bases are shared with TRBD2. The CDR3 length is 17 residues. The ends lost 2 bases at V and 0 bases at J; junction bases unmatched: 9. Per the germline V gene, CDR1 is LGHNA and CDR2 is YSLEER. Here the CDR3 reads CASSQLRDYYNQETQYF. CDR3 sequence (DNA): TGCGCCAGCAGCCAACTCCGGGACTACTATAACCAAGAGACCCAGTACTTC.

This chain uses TRBV25-1 with TRBJ2-7; a possible D gene is TRBD2 (6 bases). This CDR3 is 14 amino acids long. V was pared by 3 bases and J by 2 bases, with 11 bases between. Germline V CDR1 and CDR2: MGHDK, SYGVNS. This chain's CDR3 is CASSDTGRTYEQYF. CDR3 DNA: TGTGCCAGCAGTGATACCGGGAGAACCTACGAGCAGTACTTC.